Listed below are T cell receptor beta chains from one sample, sequenced in a study of blood T cell repertoires in COVID-19. This table comes from immunoSEQ multiplex PCR, and its TCRdb copy is limited to in-frame clones, with some not included. The profile shows 250,000 or so clones, roughly 84% of them singletons. The specimen sequenced was PBMCs or T cells enriched from blood (not recorded which). These receptors were obtained from a man between 50 and 59 years old who had recovered from COVID-19. Each CDR3 is given with its conserved first and last residue. A D gene is named only where the DNA matches it firmly. The listing skips clone size in some rows; elsewhere it reads once, few, many or a size class.

clone_size j_call d_call v_call cdr3_aa cdr3_nt
. TRBJ2-1 TRBD2 TRBV19 CASSPGTSGTAYNEQFF TGTGCCAGTAGTCCCGGGACTAGCGGGACCGCCTACAATGAGCAGTTCTTC
. TRBJ2-3 . TRBV18 CASSPPRGSYTQYF TGTGCCAGCTCACCCCCCCGGGGGAGTTATACGCAGTATTTT
. TRBJ2-3 . TRBV9 CASSVEDSGHTDTQYF TGTGCCAGCAGCGTAGAGGATAGCGGACACACAGATACGCAGTATTTT
. TRBJ1-3 . TRBV12-3/TRBV12-4 CASRGQIGNTIYF TGTGCCAGCAGAGGACAGATAGGAAACACCATATATTTT
. TRBJ2-2 TRBD2 TRBV5-1 CASSLRTSGSAGELFF TGCGCCAGCAGCCTCCGGACTAGCGGGAGTGCCGGGGAGCTGTTTTTT
. TRBJ2-7 TRBD1 TRBV7-9 CASRQGAGYEQYF TGTGCCAGTAGACAGGGGGCGGGATACGAGCAGTACTTC
. TRBJ1-3 . TRBV11-3 CASSPRVRAPGNTIYF TGTGCCAGCAGCCCCCGGGTCCGCGCCCCTGGAAACACCATATATTTT
. TRBJ2-3 . TRBV5-6 CASSEEVTDTQYF TGTGCCAGCAGCGAAGAGGTGACAGATACGCAGTATTTT
once TRBJ2-2 . TRBV11-3 CASSKSSGRTGSGELFF TGTGCCAGCAGCAAGAGCTCCGGGCGAACAGGCTCCGGGGAGCTGTTTTTT
. TRBJ2-1 . TRBV10-1 CASSERGSSYNEQFF TGCGCCAGCAGTGAGCGCGGAAGCTCCTACAATGAGCAGTTCTTC
. TRBJ1-1 . TRBV30 CAWSVQSEAFF TGTGCCTGGAGTGTACAGTCTGAAGCTTTCTTT
. TRBJ1-2 . TRBV5-4 CASSPTTLAYGYTF TGTGCCAGCAGCCCGACGACCTTAGCCTATGGCTACACCTTC
. TRBJ1-5 . TRBV18 CASSRTGQILYQPQHF TGTGCCAGCTCACGAACCGGACAGATCCTTTATCAGCCCCAGCATTTT
few TRBJ1-5 TRBD1 TRBV7-9 CASSIDRVNQPQHF TGTGCCAGCAGCATAGACAGGGTCAATCAGCCCCAGCATTTT
. TRBJ2-3 TRBD2 TRBV11-3 CASSARLAGGQDTQYF TGTGCCAGCAGCGCCCGACTAGCGGGAGGGCAAGATACGCAGTATTTT
few TRBJ2-7 . TRBV29-1 CSVGPGLQYEQYF TGCAGCGTTGGGCCAGGCCTCCAATACGAGCAGTACTTC
once TRBJ1-2 . TRBV30 CAWNGAGYGYTF TGTGCCTGGAATGGGGCAGGCTATGGCTACACCTTC
. TRBJ2-7 . TRBV14 CASSRGQLYEQYF TGTGCCAGCAGCCGGGGCCAGCTTTACGAGCAGTACTTC
. TRBJ2-7 . TRBV5-1 CASSFGGVSSYEQYF TGCGCCAGCAGCTTCGGCGGGGTGAGCTCCTACGAGCAGTACTTC
. TRBJ1-4 TRBD1 TRBV18 CASSPSIGGDEKLFF TGTGCCAGCTCACCTAGCATAGGGGGCGATGAAAAACTGTTTTTT
. TRBJ1-2 . TRBV4-1 CASSQDRTRAGPYGYTF TGCGCCAGCAGCCAAGATCGGACTAGGGCAGGGCCCTATGGCTACACCTTC
. TRBJ2-1 TRBD2 TRBV4-1 CASSHGTSGGVVYNEQFF TGCGCCAGCAGCCACGGCACTAGCGGGGGGGTGGTTTACAATGAGCAGTTCTTC
few TRBJ1-4 TRBD1 TRBV19 CASSIRAPSGGSREKLFF TGTGCCAGTAGTATCCGAGCTCCTTCAGGGGGGAGTAGGGAAAAACTGTTTTTT
. TRBJ1-2 . TRBV6-5 CASTQGGDGRRYTF TGTGCCAGCACCCAAGGGGGAGATGGAAGACGCTACACCTTC
. TRBJ1-1 TRBD1 TRBV7-9 CASSLAPGQGGTEAFF TGTGCCAGCAGCTTAGCGCCGGGACAGGGGGGGACTGAAGCTTTCTTT
. TRBJ1-5 TRBD1 TRBV5-1 CASSLDGQGSYQPQHF TGCGCCAGCAGCTTAGACGGACAGGGGAGTTATCAGCCCCAGCATTTT
few TRBJ2-7 . TRBV10-3 CAISGSLYSSYEQYF TGTGCCATCAGTGGATCCTTATACAGCTCCTACGAGCAGTACTTC
few TRBJ2-1 TRBD2 TRBV3-1/TRBV3-2 CASSRRVSGVEQFF TGTGCCAGCAGCCGCCGGGTTAGCGGGGTTGAGCAGTTCTTC
. TRBJ1-1 . TRBV29-1 CSVGEGNTEAFF TGCAGCGTTGGAGAGGGCAACACTGAAGCTTTCTTT
. TRBJ1-2 TRBD1 TRBV30 CAWSLVDPGQGGGYTF TGTGCCTGGAGCCTAGTAGACCCGGGACAGGGGGGGGGCTACACCTTC
. TRBJ2-1 TRBD2 TRBV7-3 CASSKGLAVHNEQFF TGTGCCAGCAGCAAGGGACTAGCGGTACACAATGAGCAGTTCTTC
. TRBJ2-7 TRBD1 TRBV11-3 CASSPRQGSYEQYF TGTGCCAGCAGCCCCCGACAGGGTTCCTACGAGCAGTACTTC
. TRBJ2-3 . TRBV7-9 CASSLRSGVPTDTQYF TGTGCCAGCAGCTTAAGGTCCGGGGTCCCCACAGATACGCAGTATTTT
. TRBJ2-1 . TRBV19 CASRPTTNSYNEQFF TGTGCCAGTAGACCGACTACCAACTCCTACAATGAGCAGTTCTTC
. TRBJ1-5 TRBD1 TRBV27 CASSGDRAGQPQHF TGTGCCAGCAGTGGCGACAGGGCAGGTCAGCCCCAGCATTTT
. TRBJ2-2 . TRBV27 CASKVYRNTGELFF TGTGCCAGCAAGGTATACAGAAACACCGGGGAGCTGTTTTTT
. TRBJ1-1 TRBD1 TRBV7-9 CASSPGQGTEAFF TGTGCCAGCAGCCCGGGACAGGGGACTGAAGCTTTCTTT
. TRBJ1-3 . TRBV3-1/TRBV3-2 CASSRGRGLTLNSGNTIYF TGTGCCAGCAGCCGCGGACGGGGACTGACTTTAAACTCTGGAAACACCATATATTTT
. TRBJ1-2 TRBD1 TRBV30 CAWTPTGTGVPYGYTF TGTGCCTGGACCCCGACCGGGACAGGGGTTCCGTATGGCTACACCTTC
. TRBJ2-1 . TRBV20-1 CSANSGTYQFF TGCAGTGCTAATTCCGGGACTTATCAGTTCTTC
. TRBJ2-7 TRBD1 TRBV7-2 CASSFGPGTASYEQYF TGTGCCAGCAGCTTCGGACCCGGGACAGCTTCCTACGAGCAGTACTTC
. TRBJ2-4 . TRBV2 CASRLIVAKNIQYF TGTGCCAGCAGACTAATCGTAGCCAAAAACATTCAGTACTTC
. TRBJ1-2 . TRBV5-1 CASSLRGYGYGYTF TGCGCCAGCAGCTTGCGAGGGTACGGCTATGGCTACACCTTC
. TRBJ1-5 TRBD1 TRBV6-5 CASSSTGVAQPQHF TGTGCCAGCAGTTCAACAGGGGTGGCTCAGCCCCAGCATTTT
few TRBJ1-1 . TRBV4-1 CASSQGEWHLNTEAFF TGCGCCAGCAGCCAGGGCGAGTGGCACTTGAACACTGAAGCTTTCTTT
. TRBJ2-5 . TRBV5-4 CASSGSAGQETQYF TGTGCCAGCAGCGGGAGTGCGGGCCAAGAGACCCAGTACTTC
. TRBJ1-1 . TRBV28 CASSLGGLWNTEAFF TGTGCCAGCAGTTTGGGGGGATTGTGGAACACTGAAGCTTTCTTT
. TRBJ2-7 . TRBV7-2 CASSLEIQGSEQYF TGTGCCAGCAGCTTAGAGATCCAGGGGAGCGAGCAGTACTTC